This T cell receptor (beta chain) was obtained from a study of early T cells in non-severe SARS-CoV-2 infection. Individual cDNA molecules were tagged with unique molecular identifiers. TCRdb re-analysed the 5' RACE reads in MiXCR, keeping a single row per CDR3 protein. The sample has 40,000 or so distinct CDR3 sequences, almost 5.5% seen once; the top ten hold approximately 5.7%. On this clonotype: Its antigen remains unknown.

The CDR3 covers 17 residues. Germline assignment: CDR1 SGHVS and CDR2 FQNEAQ. The ends lost 5 bases at V and 0 bases at J; junction bases unmatched: 8. The study's findings and limits: Private and CD4 specificities were missed by VDJdb matching, which favored anti-spike CD8 responses.

This material consisted of whole blood, taken at baseline. The chain is built from TRBV7-8 and TRBJ2-7; 12 nucleotides line up with TRBD2. The receptor's source is an adult who was a healthcare worker with PCR-confirmed SARS-CoV-2 infection or an uninfected control (not recorded which). CDR3 loop: CASSLRTSGTSSYEQYV. The DNA of the CDR3 is TGTGCCAGCAGCCTAAGGACTAGCGGGACGAGCTCCTACGAGCAGTACGTC.